The present T cell receptor (beta chain) was sequenced within a study of tumor-infiltrating lymphocytes in oesophageal squamous cell carcinoma. The CDR3 has 13 amino acids. Germline CDR1 SGHTA, CDR2 FQGNSA. Trimming took off 5 bases at V and 4 bases at J, with 11 bases between the two ends. TCRdb re-called the PCR reads through MiXCR, storing one row per CDR3 protein. This table holds 20,000 to 25,000 distinct CDR3 sequences, 35% to 45% found once. The sample was esophageal tumor tissue. This TCR derives from a male donor with esophageal squamous cell carcinoma. The chain employs TRBV7-2 and TRBJ2-5; D is perhaps TRBD1 or TRBD2 (6 bases each). The DNA for the CDR3 is TGTGCCAGCAGCATGGGGGGCCCAGAGACCCAGTACTTC. This sequence encodes CASSMGGPETQYF.